The T cell receptor beta chain described here comes from a study of cytomegalovirus exposure and HLA in healthy donors (TCRdb year 2017). Regarding the complete study: An earlier analysis of 587 of the donors reported 250 to 350 Gb of sequence data and 90 million to 120 million unique TCR beta sequences obtained from around 170 million T cells. Of the 300 to 400 genotyped donors, over 70% fell in the genetic ancestry cluster associated with self-reported Caucasian donors. In a later analysis, previously published TCR beta repertoires from several hundred donors were re-analyzed and high-resolution HLA genotyping was added so that TCR occurrence patterns could be studied. The study was designed to test whether signatures of past pathogen exposure could be identified by cataloging public T cell receptors. On average, 235,054 unique TCR beta nucleotide sequences were sequenced per donor among about 400 genotyped donors of the cohort, with about 17% of those sequences being non-productive. The study combined high-throughput TCR immunosequencing, statistical association of individual TCRs with disease status, and machine learning to predict cytomegalovirus infection status. Class I and class II HLA loci were covered by the typing at four-digit resolution. Around 320 gigabases of sequencing data and around 87 million unique TCR sequences were included in an early release covering around 650 HLA-typed donors. Rather than drawing on any new phenotypic data, the later analysis identified candidate immune exposures from TCR beta sequences and the way those sequences occurred across donors. Donor age, sex, ethnicity and CMV serostatus were compiled together with the repertoire data. Every repertoire in the discovery cohort had been generated on one and the same sequencing platform. The T cell repertoires of under 700 subjects were profiled by immunosequencing and related to cytomegalovirus serostatus. In addition to the first cohort of roughly 700 subjects, a separate validation cohort of under 150 different subjects was used. The number of donors typed differed by locus, with about 629-630 for A, B, C, DRB1 and DQB1, over 500 for DQA1, about 610 for DPA1, and around 450 for DPB1. Because of strong linkage in the cohort, roughly five DR-DQ haplotypes were treated as single units for association and clustering. A later genetic analysis took genome-wide SNP genotypes for about 65% of the roughly 670 donors and used that subset as a discovery cohort. An earlier analysis of some 500 of the donors used high-throughput TCR beta sequencing to judge whether each TCR beta V gene segment behaved as functional or pseudogenic.

The library was built by means of the immunoSEQ multiplex PCR assay. For the multiplex PCR, a mixture combining 60 forward primers for TCR Vbeta segments and 13 reverse primers for TCR Jbeta segments was used. The CDR3 region of rearranged TCR beta genes was amplified from genomic DNA by a multiplex PCR assay. The Illumina HiSeq System was used to sequence the amplified TCR beta libraries as 87-base-pair reads. Per the original workflow: A later analysis counted approximately 76 million unique TCR beta chains across the 700 or so repertoires, and some 12 million of these chains were shared by at least two donors. Raw reads were error-corrected and collapsed into unique sequences with a nearest-neighbor algorithm that merged closely related sequences to remove PCR and sequencing errors. CDR3 sequences were aligned to IMGT reference sequences to assign V, D and J gene segments. For a sequence to be retained, at least a six-nucleotide match to both a V gene segment and a J gene segment was required. A rearrangement counted as productive if the CDR3 had no stop codons and remained in frame with V and J, and every other rearrangement counted as non-productive. CDR3 was defined by IMGT convention, running from the second conserved V-encoded cysteine to the conserved J-encoded phenylalanine. Sequences without an unambiguous match to a single V gene segment were excluded from the earlier analysis of about 600 of the donors. In an earlier analysis of roughly 600 of the donors, a V segment was called functional when productive rearrangements were above 56.7%, and segregating when the standard deviation between donors exceeded 5%. To diagnose cytomegalovirus status from the catalog of TCR beta chain sequences, a statistical classification framework was built. V and J gene assignment, in a later analysis, came from comparing TCR nucleotide sequences with IMGT/GENE-DB human TR gene sequences. The TCRdist pipeline was used in a later analysis to assign CDR3 sequences and most-parsimonious VDJ recombination scenarios. In a later analysis, each TCR beta chain was defined by its CDR3 amino acid sequence together with its V-gene family, and reads without a unique V-gene family were excluded. As a way to deal with suspected cross-contamination and a sequencing artifact, a later analysis dropped hundreds of nucleotide sequences that were highly shared and had low generation probability. A later analysis calculated a clonal expansion index for each public chain from normalized within-repertoire ranks of inferred template counts. In a later analysis, generation probabilities were computed with a VDJ recombination model fitted to out-of-frame rearrangements, and the resulting probabilities were checked against IGoR. A later analysis scored TCR-TCR, TCR-HLA and TCR-CMV co-occurrence with hypergeometric tests, applying a repertoire-size bias correction to TCR pairs. To estimate false discovery rates, a later analysis permuted the HLA or CMV assignments 20 times. In a later analysis, co-occurring TCRs were grouped with DBSCAN, and TCRdist sequence similarity was added when clustering was performed within HLA-allele-positive subsets. Co-occurrence clustering excluded repertoires with fewer than 30,000 or more than 120,000 public chains, plus five with anomalous nucleotide sharing. Sourced from immuneACCESS, this table was stored by TCRdb with only in-frame sequences that have V and J called. A share of the clones is absent; for the studies checked, an unresolved V gene accounts for under half, and the remainder has no known explanation. The D gene and trimming were derived from the DNA, and the V and J assignments and clone size from that table. This sample is represented by approximately 61,000 clones; roughly 74% of them were singletons. Roughly 8% of the sample rests with the top ten.

Relative to germline, V is 8 bases shorter and J is 11 bases shorter, with 18 bases between their ends. The CDR3 spans 12 residues, from the cysteine through the phenylalanine. The CDR3 DNA has 36 bases and is translated from base 1. Based on the germline V gene, the CDR1 and CDR2 sequences are SNHLY and FYNNEI. Study-level results and caveats: It was suggested by the authors that the approach could potentially be generalized to other disease states and immunological phenotypes. Three of the identified cytomegalovirus-associated TCR beta chains were confirmed in vitro to be specific for cytomegalovirus antigens. HLA typing was unavailable for some donors at each locus, so association tests used only the typed subset. A total of about 150 TCR beta chains were listed by the study as associated with cytomegalovirus. Because the 87-base-pair reads could not distinguish some IMGT-functional V segments, including TRBV6-2 and TRBV6-3, those segments were excluded. In a later analysis, 16,951 TCR beta sequences were associated with specific HLA alleles at a false discovery rate of 0.05. A further reported finding was that TCR beta sequences accurately predicted the HLA-A and HLA-B alleles for most subjects in the first cohort. Immune exposure information for the cohort was limited to CMV serostatus. Across donors, most TCR sequences were observed very rarely, whereas some public TCRs were present in many individuals. About 17 rarely observed V segments, including chromosome 9 orphons, were excluded from the earlier analysis of about 600 of the donors because counts were too low. An earlier analysis of approximately 530 of the donors showed that most TCR beta V segments appeared in productive rearrangements either about 90% or about 30% of the time, which broadly matched IMGT annotations. Sequencing depth was assumed to be roughly uniform across donors in the presence/absence analyses, though that assumption may not hold. Linkage disequilibrium might explain the correlated functional status among segregating V segments, but an unknown experimental factor could not be ruled out. A group of highly shared sequence variants was considered likely to be a technical artifact of the sequencing pipeline. Several of the top co-occurrence clusters appeared to be linked to parvovirus B19, influenza, CMV and Epstein-Barr virus, according to a later analysis. According to a later analysis, most CMV-associated TCR beta chains appeared to be HLA-restricted, and the HLA associations seemed to be driven largely by CMV exposure. A later genetic analysis reported fewer N-insertions in productive TCRs among donors in an Asian-associated ancestry cluster than the roughly 620-donor mean. Cytomegalovirus status was reported to be diagnosed by the classifier with high specificity and sensitivity in both the original and validation cohorts. Only TCR beta chains were sequenced in this cohort, and the absence of alpha or paired-chain data limited detectable features. A later genetic analysis associated a missense DCLRE1C variant with V-gene and J-gene trimming of TCR beta chains, and an independent cohort replicated the association. In a later analysis, HLA-associated TCR beta chains were found to be more clonally expanded and to have lower generation probabilities than equally common non-associated chains. When HLA alleles, especially DR and DQ, strongly co-occurred, TCR associations were difficult to assign to individual alleles. A later analysis found that TCR association rates varied across HLA loci, with DRB1 alleles showing the most associated TCRs and HLA-C alleles the fewest.

As to this clone: Which antigen it targets is not known. It has no much larger one-base neighbor in the sample; base qualities were not kept.

In total, roughly 670 healthy bone marrow donors made up the cohort. At the time of sampling, every cohort member was nominally healthy, though immune exposures that went unrecorded were likely present. The donor was CMV seropositive and belonged to the group of more than 250 seropositive cohort members. Every donor gave a peripheral blood sample, and the peripheral blood mononuclear cells from that sample were used for TCR beta sequencing. The Qiagen DNeasy Blood Extraction Kit was used to extract genomic DNA from the blood cell samples. This sequence uses TRBV2 and TRBJ1-1, with the D segment identity uncertain. Material for sequencing was PBMCs. The clonotype originates from a man in his late teens or twenties in good health and CMV-seropositive. The CDR3 amino acid sequence is: CASCPDPGGAFF. The DNA is as follows: TGTGCCAGCTGTCCAGACCCCGGAGGGGCTTTCTTT.